This T cell receptor (beta chain) was recovered during a study of cytomegalovirus exposure and HLA in healthy donors. This PCR relied on a set of 60 Vbeta primers and 13 Jbeta primers. TCRdb keeps only in-frame clones here, not all; method: immunoSEQ multiplex PCR. The profile shows under 200,000 clones, around four fifths of them singletons. V shed 5 bases and J shed 0 bases, with 11 bases lying between them. The CDR3 is made up of 14 amino acids. Germline CDR1 reads SGHAT; CDR2 reads FQDESV (reference sequence). The source is a male donor in good health and CMV-seropositive. The V gene is TRBV11-1, the J gene TRBJ2-7; possibly TRBD2 for D (7 bases). The sample taken for sequencing was PBMCs. The CDR3 DNA reads as TGTGCCAGCAGCCCTGGGGGGGCCTCCTACGAGCAGTACTTC. Protein product: CASSPGGASYEQYF.